What follows are 21 T cell receptor beta chains derived from one specimen sequenced in a study of T cell responses to AZD1222 COVID-19 vaccine. Assay used: immunoSEQ multiplex PCR; TCRdb lists only in-frame clones, some missing. The sample carries about 100,000 clones, approximately 86% recorded once. The sequencing here drew on peripheral blood, taken on day 0 of AZD1222 vaccination. These receptors were collected from an adult in good health.

The V call is TRBV7-9, the J call TRBJ1-2; D remains unclear. The CDR3 covers 14 residues. V lost 7 bases, J lost 6 bases, and 18 bases lay in between. Per germline, CDR1 SEHNR and CDR2 FQNEAQ (reference sequence). CDR3 sequence reads: CASKEAGTPDGYTF. The CDR3 DNA is TGTGCCAGCAAAGAGGCGGGAACCCCGGATGGCTACACCTTC.

The chain carries TRBV19 and TRBJ2-7, with 11 bases matching TRBD2. This CDR3 region has 14 residues. Unmatched junction bases numbered 4, after V lost 4 bases and J lost 5 bases. Germline CDR1 is LNHDA and CDR2 is SQIVND (reference sequence). The CDR3 reads CASSTTSGSHEQYF. As DNA, the CDR3 is TGTGCCAGTAGTACAACTAGCGGGAGCCACGAGCAGTACTTC.

V usage is TRBV5-8 and J usage is TRBJ2-3; D is unclear. This CDR3 is 14 amino acids long. Germline assignment: CDR1 SGHTS and CDR2 YDEGEE. The ends were cut back, 0 bases at V and 5 bases at J, with 10 bases in the middle. The CDR3 coding sequence is TGTGCCAGCAGCTTGGAAACAGTAATAGATACGCAGTATTTT. The encoded protein is CASSLETVIDTQYF.

The chain couples TRBV7-8 to TRBJ2-7; D might be TRBD1 (6 bases). The germline CDR1 and CDR2 sequences are SGHVS and FQNEAQ. Trimming cost V 5 bases and J 7 bases, with 9 bases left between them. The length of the CDR3 is 11 residues. The CDR3 loop is CASSPGVEQYF. The CDR3 region has the DNA TGTGCCAGCAGCCCAGGGGTTGAGCAGTACTTC.

V is TRBV7-2 and J is TRBJ2-2; D might be TRBD1 or TRBD2, each matching 5 bases. V shed 0 bases and J shed 4 bases, with 12 bases lying between them. Germline assignment: CDR1 SGHTA and CDR2 FQGNSA. This CDR3 region has 16 residues. In DNA form, the CDR3 reads TGTGCCAGCAGCTTAGCCACGGGAAGGGGCACCGGGGAGCTGTTTTTT. Translation gives CASSLATGRGTGELFF.

The CDR3, as DNA: TGTGCCAGCAGCCATAGCCGAGGGGGCTACTACGAGCAGTACTTC. Translating it yields CASSHSRGGYYEQYF. The chain couples TRBV13 to TRBJ2-7; 7 positions agree with TRBD1. This CDR3 contains 15 residues. The germline V gene has CDR1 PRHDT and CDR2 FYEKMQ (reference sequence). Trimming removed 5 bases from V and 3 bases from J; junction bases left unmatched: 10.

This clone showed up just once. This chain links TRBV5-1 with TRBJ1-2, with D possibly matching TRBD1 (6 bases). Germline loops: CDR1 SGHRS, CDR2 YFSETQ. The germline V and J ends were trimmed by 5 bases and 3 bases, with 14 bases remaining between them. The CDR3 loop spans 14 amino acids. CDR3 sequence reads: CASSLGAGDYGYTF. The CDR3 coding sequence is TGCGCCAGCAGTCTTGGGGCAGGGGACTATGGCTACACCTTC. The entire variable domain, with the rest obtained from reference TRBV5-1 and TRBJ1-2, is as follows: KAGVTQTPRYLIKTRGQQVTLSCSPISGHRSVSWYQQTPGQGLQFLFEYFSETQRNKGNFPGRFSGRQFSNSRSEMNVSTLELGDSALYLCASSLGAGDYGYTFGSGTRLTVV.

The chain couples TRBV20-1 to TRBJ2-7, with 8 nucleotides matching TRBD1. There are 14 residues in the CDR3. The germline CDR1 and CDR2 sequences are DFQATT and SNEGSKA (reference sequence). With V trimmed by 3 bases and J by 2 bases, 6 bases remained unmatched. Here the CDR3 reads CSASTTGATYEQYF. The CDR3 DNA follows: TGCAGTGCTAGTACGACAGGGGCGACCTACGAGCAGTACTTC.

The sample holds a few counts of this clone. The V and J genes are TRBV24-1 and TRBJ1-2, with D possibly being TRBD1 (5 bases). CDR3 size: 15 residues. V was cut by 2 bases and J by 1 base, with 10 bases left in between. Germline values: CDR1 KGHDR, CDR2 SFDVKD. CDR3 sequence reads: CATSDSRGGNYGYTF. For the CDR3, the DNA is TGTGCCACCAGTGATTCCCGGGGGGGTAACTATGGCTACACCTTC.

The chain links TRBV9 to TRBJ2-1; 8 positions match TRBD2. With V trimmed by 3 bases and J by 3 bases, 8 bases remained unmatched. The CDR3 extends over 16 amino acids. Germline assignment: CDR1 SGDLS and CDR2 YYNGEE. CDR3 DNA: TGTGCCAGCAGCGCCCCGGGCGGGGGGAACTACAATGAGCAGTTCTTC. Translating it yields CASSAPGGGNYNEQFF. The variable domain in full, completed from reference TRBV9 and TRBJ2-1, reads DSGVTQTPKHLITATGQRVTLRCSPRSGDLSVYWYQQSLDQGLQFLIQYYNGEERAKGNILERFSAQQFPDLHSELNLSSLELGDSALYFCASSAPGGGNYNEQFFGPGTRLTVL.

This chain connects TRBV6-2 or TRBV6-3 to TRBJ2-7; TRBD2 aligns across 14 bases. The germline gives CDR1 MNHEY, CDR2 SVGEGT. The ends lost 6 bases at V and 0 bases at J; junction bases unmatched: 10. The CDR3 has 18 residues. CDR3 nucleotide sequence: TGTGCCAGCAGCCCCCCGACTAGCGGGAGGGGGAGCTCCTACGAGCAGTACTTC. Translating gives CASSPPTSGRGSSYEQYF.

The genes are TRBV10-3 and TRBJ1-1; D is ambiguous. In germline, CDR1 is ENHRY, CDR2 SYGVKD. The V and J ends lost 8 bases and 2 bases respectively, with 15 bases between them. This CDR3 region has 14 residues. The CDR3 loop is CAIRPDEFNTEAFF. CDR3 DNA sequence: TGTGCCATCCGTCCGGATGAATTTAACACTGAAGCTTTCTTT.

The V call is TRBV9, the J call TRBJ1-4, with D perhaps matching TRBD1 (5 bases). The length of the CDR3 is 16 residues. With 3 bases removed from V and 5 bases from J, the gap between germline ends came to 17 bases. Germline assignment: CDR1 SGDLS and CDR2 YYNGEE. The CDR3 DNA is TGTGCCAGCAGCGCAGATTTGACAGCGGGGAATGAAAAACTGTTTTTT. Translation gives CASSADLTAGNEKLFF.

The chain combines TRBV9 with TRBJ1-2, with TRBD1 identical over 7 bases. The CDR3 totals 17 residues. V dropped 0 bases and J dropped 3; count of bases not matched to a gene: 11. Germline assignment: CDR1 SGDLS and CDR2 YYNGEE. CDR3 nucleotide sequence: TGTGCCAGCAGCGTAGCCCAAGGTCAGGGGGGCTACTATGGCTACACCTTC. As protein: CASSVAQGQGGYYGYTF.

The V call is TRBV7-9, the J call TRBJ2-7, with a possible D match to TRBD1 (6 bases). CDR1 SEHNR and CDR2 FQNEAQ come from the germline V gene (reference sequence). V lost 0 bases and J 2 bases, leaving 14 bases between the germline ends. The CDR3 runs to 16 residues. The CDR3 loop reads CASSLAGAPTPYEQYF. CDR3 bases: TGTGCCAGCAGCTTAGCGGGGGCCCCGACCCCCTACGAGCAGTACTTC. Variable domain in full (rest from reference TRBV7-9 and TRBJ2-7): DTGVSQNPRHKITKRGQNVTFRCDPISEHNRLYWYRQTLGQGPEFLTYFQNEAQLEKSRLLSDRFSAERPKGSFSTLEIQRTEQGDSAMYLCASSLAGAPTPYEQYFGPGTRLTVT.

This chain links TRBV14 with TRBJ2-1; TRBD2 agrees at 11 bases. The V and J ends lost 4 bases and 4 bases, in that order; junction bases with no gene match: 9. Germline V CDR1 and CDR2: SGHDN, FVKESK. This CDR3 is 17 amino acids long. In DNA, the CDR3 is TGTGCCAGCAGCCCTTTATTAGCGGGAGGGCATTACAATGAGCAGTTCTTC. Its protein product is CASSPLLAGGHYNEQFF.

The genes are TRBV19 and TRBJ2-7; maybe TRBD1 (6 bases). The CDR3 totals 15 residues. Germline values: CDR1 LNHDA, CDR2 SQIVND (reference sequence). V shed 5 bases and J shed 2 bases, with 16 bases lying between them. The CDR3 DNA is TGTGCCAGTAGTCGACTGACAGGAGTCACCTACGAGCAGTACTTC. The encoded protein is CASSRLTGVTYEQYF.

The chain uses TRBV10-2 and TRBJ2-7; D is unclear. The CDR3 is 13 residues long. Germline V gene data show CDR1 as WSHSY and CDR2 as SAAADI. Trimming removed 4 bases at V and 1 base at J, with 8 bases between. The CDR3 is CASSVVTSYEQYF. The DNA of the CDR3 is TGCGCCAGCAGTGTCGTAACGTCCTACGAGCAGTACTTC.

This clone has just a few counts. This chain connects TRBV19 to TRBJ2-2; D assignment may be TRBD1 or TRBD2 (5 bases each). This CDR3 region has 14 residues. CDR1 is LNHDA and CDR2 is SQIVND in the germline V gene (reference sequence). The V end lost 6 bases, the J end lost 0 bases, and 8 bases lay between the germline ends. The DNA for the CDR3 is TGTGCCAGTAGGGGGACGGCGAACACCGGGGAGCTGTTTTTT. It encodes CASRGTANTGELFF.

This chain connects TRBV18 to TRBJ1-5; TRBD1 matches at 8 bases. With 2 bases clipped from V and 6 bases from J, the junction kept 9 bases outside the gene matches. The CDR3 is made up of 16 amino acids. Germline values: CDR1 KGHSH, CDR2 LQKENI. Written as DNA, the CDR3 is TGTGCCAGCTCACCAGGGACAGGTTACGGATTTCAGCCCCAGCATTTT. Residues: CASSPGTGYGFQPQHF.

A remark on this clone: This sample includes further DNA sequences coding for the same CDR3. The chain recombines TRBV18 with TRBJ1-1; D not resolved. Trimming removed 3 bases at V and 0 bases at J, with 5 bases between. This CDR3 has 13 residues. The V gene's germline CDR1 is KGHSH and CDR2 LQKENI. This CDR3 is CASSPGMNTEAFF. DNA for the CDR3: TGTGCCAGCTCACCGGGTATGAACACTGAAGCTTTCTTT.